The present TCR beta chain was sequenced within a study of cytomegalovirus exposure and HLA in healthy donors. Study information: An analysis done earlier identified about 120 million unique TCR beta sequences from about 179 million T cells. Regarding the study as a whole: Cytomegalovirus association was assigned to about 150 TCR beta chains. Most of the CMV-associated TCR beta chains (in a later analysis) appeared to be HLA-restricted.

This clone appeared a few times. Antigen unknown. From germline, CDR1 is MNHEY and CDR2 SMNVEV (reference sequence). The CDR3 is 15 amino acids. V was clipped by 4 bases and J by 0 bases, with 12 bases between them. PCR employed 60 Vbeta and 13 Jbeta primers. The table came from immunoSEQ multiplex PCR; TCRdb's copy has only in-frame clones and leaves some out. The sample includes fewer than 110,000 clones, around 74% of them seen just once. Whereas donors were nominally healthy upon sampling, unrecorded immune exposures were probable. Sequenced material: PBMCs. The sequence was collected from a woman between 40 and 55 years old in good health and CMV-seropositive. The chain recombines TRBV27 with TRBJ1-1; D might be TRBD1 (5 bases). The CDR3 sequence: CASSSSGLLNTEAFF. In DNA, the CDR3 is TGTGCCAGCAGTTCCTCGGGACTGCTGAACACTGAAGCTTTCTTT.